These 30 T cell receptor beta chains came from one sample sequenced in a study of T cell responses to AZD1222 COVID-19 vaccine. Method: immunoSEQ multiplex PCR; TCRdb's copy keeps in-frame clones and lacks some. The sample includes nearly 200,000 clones, approximately 93% of them seen just once. The sequencing used peripheral blood, collected 28 days after the second AZD1222 dose. The source is an adult who received the AZD1222 COVID-19 vaccine.

J is TRBJ1-4 and V is TRBV12-3 or TRBV12-4; 8 nucleotides line up with TRBD1. This CDR3 is 13 amino acids long. The junction had 2 bases not matched to a gene; V was cut back by 4 bases and J by 7 bases. In DNA, the CDR3 is TGTGCCAGCAGTTACACAGGGGGTGAAAAACTGTTTTTT. Amino acid sequence: CASSYTGGEKLFF.

V gene TRBV18 combines with J gene TRBJ1-2; D perhaps matches TRBD1 (6 bases). Between the trimmed V and J ends, which lost 0 bases and 6 bases, there was a span of 14 bases. Germline CDR1 is KGHSH and CDR2 is LQKENI. This CDR3 region has 15 residues. Written as DNA, the CDR3 is TGTGCCAGCTCACCACCGCGCAGGGACATCGATGGCTACACCTTC. Protein product: CASSPPRRDIDGYTF.

J is TRBJ1-1 and V is TRBV3-1 (or the pseudogene TRBV3-2); D is ambiguous. V shed 1 base and J shed 10 bases, with 10 bases lying between them. The germline V gene has CDR1 LGHDT and CDR2 YNNKEL (reference sequence). The CDR3 has 12 amino acids. CDR3 loop: CASSQGFLRAFF. The CDR3, as DNA: TGTGCCAGCAGCCAAGGTTTTTTGCGAGCTTTCTTT.

The gene calls are TRBV18 and TRBJ1-1; tentative D call: TRBD1 (5 bases). Germline V gives CDR1 KGHSH, CDR2 LQKENI. This CDR3 comprises 13 residues. The germline V and J ends were trimmed by 4 bases and 8 bases, with 14 bases remaining between them. In DNA, the CDR3 is TGTGCCAGCTCACGCGAGGCGGGGGACGAAGCTTTCTTT. Residues: CASSREAGDEAFF.

V is TRBV10-3 and J is TRBJ2-1, with 8 bases matching TRBD1. Germline CDR1 reads ENHRY; CDR2 reads SYGVKD. The CDR3 extends over 14 amino acids. The ends lost 3 bases at V and 7 bases at J; junction bases unmatched: 5. CDR3 nucleotides: TGTGCCATCAGTGACAGGGGGCTCGGGAATGAGCAGTTCTTC. As protein: CAISDRGLGNEQFF.

The chain combines TRBV4-3 with TRBJ2-5; 11 positions agree with TRBD2. The V gene end was trimmed by 0 bases and the J gene end by 2 bases; junction bases not matched to a gene: 8. The CDR3 totals 18 residues. Germline CDR1 and CDR2: LGHNA and YSLEER. The CDR3 spells CASSQDLASGRIQETQYF. The CDR3 region has the DNA TGCGCCAGCAGCCAAGATCTTGCTAGCGGGAGGATTCAAGAGACCCAGTACTTC.

DNA for the CDR3: TGTGCCAGCAGCTCTGCTTCGAGGGCAACTAATGAAAAACTGTTTTTT. This translates into CASSSASRATNEKLFF. V usage is TRBV7-9 and J usage is TRBJ1-4; D gene uncertain. This CDR3 spans 16 amino acids. V lost 4 bases, J lost 0 bases, and 12 bases lay in between. The germline gives CDR1 SEHNR, CDR2 FQNEAQ (reference sequence).

This CDR3 is CASSQGPTTSYEQYF. The CDR3 DNA is TGTGCCAGCAGCCAGGGGCCAACGACTTCGTACGAGCAGTACTTC. The chain couples TRBV3-1 (or the pseudogene TRBV3-2) to TRBJ2-7, with a tentative D call TRBD1 (5 bases). V was cut by 3 bases and J by 4 bases, with 16 bases left in between. The germline V gene has CDR1 LGHDT and CDR2 YNNKEL (reference sequence). The CDR3 sequence is 15 residues long.

V is TRBV28 and J is TRBJ1-2; 7 bases line up with TRBD1. V was clipped by 6 bases and J by 2 bases; unmatched bases: 15. The CDR3 runs to 17 residues. Germline V lookup: CDR1 MDHEN, CDR2 SYDVKM. DNA for the CDR3: TGTGCCAGCAGAGCCGGGGGAGGGGGCGCGGGGAACTATGGCTACACCTTC. Its translation is CASRAGGGGAGNYGYTF.

J is TRBJ1-4 and V is TRBV5-1; 10 bases agree with TRBD1. CDR3 size: 14 residues. J was trimmed by 5 bases and V by 4 bases; bases with no gene match: 2. Germline V gene lookup returns CDR1 SGHRS and CDR2 YFSETQ. In nucleotides, the CDR3 is TGCGCCAGCAGCGAGACAGGGGGCAATGAAAAACTGTTTTTT. Amino acids: CASSETGGNEKLFF.

The V call is TRBV19, the J call TRBJ1-6; D remains unclear. The CDR3 spans 14 residues. Germline V gene lookup returns CDR1 LNHDA and CDR2 SQIVND (reference sequence). V was shortened by 3 bases and J by 7 bases, with 10 bases between the two germline ends. The chain's CDR3 is CASSMTGINSPLHF. CDR3 nucleotide sequence: TGTGCCAGTAGTATGACGGGAATCAATTCACCCCTCCACTTT. Supplemented by reference TRBV19 and TRBJ1-6, the full variable domain reads DGGITQSPKYLFRKEGQNVTLSCEQNLNHDAMYWYRQDPGQGLRLIYYSQIVNDFQKGDIAEGYSVSREKKESFPLTVTSAQKNPTAFYLCASSMTGINSPLHFGNGTRLTVT.

The V call is TRBV3-1 (or the pseudogene TRBV3-2), the J call TRBJ1-1, with D possibly matching TRBD1 (5 bases). The CDR3 consists of 13 residues. V lost 4 bases and J 11 bases, leaving 17 bases between the germline ends. Germline-derived CDR1 and CDR2 are LGHDT and YNNKEL (reference sequence). In DNA form, the CDR3 reads TGTGCCAGCAGCCCCCGGGCTGGGTGGGGGGCTTTCTTT. It codes for CASSPRAGWGAFF.

The genes are TRBV28 and TRBJ1-2; TRBD1 matches at 10 bases. From germline, CDR1 is MDHEN and CDR2 SYDVKM. The V gene end was trimmed by 6 bases and the J gene end by 6 bases; junction bases not matched to a gene: 4. This CDR3 region has 13 residues. For the CDR3, the DNA is TGTGCCAGCAGCCGGGGACAGGGGCATGGCTACACCTTC. Translation: CASSRGQGHGYTF.

This CDR3 is CASSLEGGAGELFF. The CDR3 nucleotides are TGTGCCAGCAGTTTAGAAGGCGGGGCCGGGGAGCTGTTTTTT. V is TRBV2 and J is TRBJ2-2; TRBD2 might be the D (6 bases). Trimming removed 5 bases from V and 6 bases from J, with 13 bases in between. Looked up from germline, CDR1 is SNHLY and CDR2 is FYNNEI. The CDR3 runs to 14 residues.

This sequence joins TRBV27 and TRBJ1-2; 8 positions agree with TRBD1. The germline V gene has CDR1 MNHEY and CDR2 SMNVEV (reference sequence). This CDR3 comprises 13 residues. Trimming at V came to 5 bases and at J to 5 bases, leaving 4 bases not matched to a gene. The DNA of the CDR3 is TGTGCCAGCAGTAGAACAGGGGGGTATGGCTACACCTTC. It is translated as CASSRTGGYGYTF.

The DNA for the CDR3 is TGTGCCAGCAGCCAAGTGACAACAGAAAACACCGGGGAGCTGTTTTTT. Residues: CASSQVTTENTGELFF. The J gene is TRBJ2-2, the V gene TRBV4-2; D is uncertain. CDR1 is LGHNA, CDR2 YNFKEQ, per germline. CDR3 length: 16 amino acids. Trimming removed 1 base from V and 2 bases from J, with 11 bases in between.

V and J are TRBV19 and TRBJ1-2; 9 bases line up with TRBD1. Germline assignment: CDR1 LNHDA and CDR2 SQIVND (reference sequence). J was trimmed by 6 bases and V by 4 bases; bases with no gene match: 6. The CDR3 spans 14 residues. Here the CDR3 reads CASSTTGGANGYTF. In DNA form, the CDR3 reads TGTGCCAGTAGTACGACAGGGGGAGCGAATGGCTACACCTTC.

Comment on this clone: Mismatch with germline at one junction end may stem from a read error. V gene TRBV6-1 combines with J gene TRBJ1-3, with D unclear. Germline V gene lookup returns CDR1 MNHNS and CDR2 SASEGT. CDR3 size: 14 residues. CDR3 bases: TGTGCCAGCAGTGACCCCTTCTCTGGAAACGCCATATATTTT. This encodes CASSDPFSGNAIYF.

CDR3 protein: CASSLDRETQYF. CDR3 DNA sequence: TGTGCCAGCAGCTTAGATCGAGAGACCCAGTACTTC. This chain uses TRBV11-2 with TRBJ2-5, with D uncertain. Germline lookup yields CDR1 SGHAT and CDR2 FQNNGV. Between the trimmed V and J ends, which lost 0 bases and 4 bases, there was a span of 3 bases. The CDR3 contains 12 residues.

The chain employs TRBV11-2 and TRBJ1-1; 9 bases are shared with TRBD1. Losses at the gene ends were 2 bases for V and 1 base for J; bases not matched to a gene: 2. This CDR3 contains 15 residues. Per the germline V gene, CDR1 is SGHAT and CDR2 is FQNNGV. CDR3 nucleotide sequence: TGTGCCAGCAGCTTATCGGACAGGGGGAACACTGAAGCTTTCTTT. The encoded protein is CASSLSDRGNTEAFF.

The chain is built from TRBV27 and TRBJ1-4; tentative D call: TRBD1 (5 bases). The CDR3 totals 12 residues. Trimming cost V 2 bases and J 10 bases, with 8 bases left between them. CDR1 is MNHEY, CDR2 SMNVEV, per germline (reference sequence). The CDR3, as DNA: TGTGCCAGCAGTTTAGGGGGGGGAAAACTGTTTTTT. It yields the protein CASSLGGGKLFF.

The chain employs TRBV7-9 and TRBJ1-6; 7 bases are a match to TRBD1. The CDR3 has 16 residues. Germline-derived CDR1 and CDR2 are SEHNR and FQNEAQ (reference sequence). V gave up 1 base and J gave up 10 bases; unmatched junction bases: 10. The DNA for the CDR3 is TGTGCCAGCAGCTTAGGATCGCAGGGGGGTTTCTCACCCCTCCACTTT. This codes for CASSLGSQGGFSPLHF. Full variable domain (rest looked up from reference TRBV7-9 and TRBJ1-6): DTGVSQNPRHKITKRGQNVTFRCDPISEHNRLYWYRQTLGQGPEFLTYFQNEAQLEKSRLLSDRFSAERPKGSFSTLEIQRTEQGDSAMYLCASSLGSQGGFSPLHFGNGTRLTVT.

The rearrangement links TRBV15 to TRBJ1-2; no firm D call. The CDR3 sequence is 14 residues long. Germline CDR1 reads LNHNV; CDR2 reads YYDKDF (reference sequence). V gave up 2 bases and J gave up 4 bases, with 11 bases separating them. CDR3 DNA: TGTGCCACCAGCAGATCTGTCAACCCCTATGGCTACACCTTC. This codes for CATSRSVNPYGYTF.

This clone was recorded once. The V call is TRBV2, the J call TRBJ1-2; TRBD1 is a possible D gene (6 bases). Trimming removed 4 bases at V and 8 bases at J, with 17 bases between. Per germline, CDR1 SNHLY and CDR2 FYNNEI. The CDR3 has 14 amino acids. The CDR3 spells CASSVGGGSGGYTF. The CDR3 nucleotides read TGTGCCAGCAGTGTGGGAGGGGGATCTGGGGGCTACACCTTC. The full variable domain, completed using reference TRBV2 and TRBJ1-2, is EPEVTQTPSHQVTQMGQEVILRCVPISNHLYFYWYRQILGQKVEFLVSFYNNEISEKSEIFDDQFSVERPDGSNFTLKIRSTKLEDSAMYFCASSVGGGSGGYTFGSGTRLTVV.

The gene calls are TRBV27 and TRBJ1-6; TRBD1 agrees at 7 bases. The V segment lost 3 bases and the J segment 0 bases; nucleotides outside the gene matches: 8. The CDR3 is 18 residues long. CDR1 MNHEY and CDR2 SMNVEV come from the germline V gene (reference sequence). In nucleotides, the CDR3 is TGTGCCAGCAGTTTCAACAGGGGCATTGGCTCCTATAATTCACCCCTCCACTTT. It is translated as CASSFNRGIGSYNSPLHF.

The chain couples TRBV27 to TRBJ1-5; possible D gene TRBD1, 6 bases. CDR3 length equals 13 residues. Between the trimmed V and J ends, which lost 5 bases and 9 bases, there was a span of 14 bases. Germline CDR1 is MNHEY and CDR2 is SMNVEV (reference sequence). The CDR3 DNA reads TGTGCCAGCAGTCTTTCCAGGGGTGGGCCCCAGCATTTT. It is translated as CASSLSRGGPQHF.

Here the CDR3 DNA reads TGTGCCAGCAGCGCTGGGACAGGGGGCAATCAGCCCCAGCATTTT. This codes for CASSAGTGGNQPQHF. V is TRBV9 and J is TRBJ1-5, with TRBD1 matching 10 bases. The germline V gene has CDR1 SGDLS and CDR2 YYNGEE. CDR3 length: 15 amino acids. Unmatched junction bases numbered 2, after V lost 3 bases and J lost 2 bases.

This chain uses TRBV19 with TRBJ1-4; 7 bases match TRBD1. The germline V gene encodes CDR1 LNHDA and CDR2 SQIVND (reference sequence). The CDR3 length is 16 residues. The J segment lost 8 bases and the V segment lost 6 bases, leaving 15 bases of the junction unmatched. The DNA of the CDR3 is TGTGCCAGTAGGAAGGGGACAGCTCTAACGGAGGAAAAACTGTTTTTT. Translated, it gives CASRKGTALTEEKLFF.

This chain joins TRBV5-6 and TRBJ2-3; D is uncertain. With 2 bases removed from V and 8 bases from J, the gap between germline ends came to 6 bases. Germline CDR1 and CDR2: SGHDT and YYEEEE. There are 11 residues in the CDR3. The CDR3 loop reads CASSFRGTQYF. For the CDR3, the DNA is TGTGCCAGCAGCTTTCGAGGTACGCAGTATTTT. Based on the CDR3 plus reference TRBV5-6 and TRBJ2-3, the full variable domain is DAGVTQSPTHLIKTRGQQVTLRCSPKSGHDTVSWYQQALGQGPQFIFQYYEEEERQRGNFPDRFSGHQFPNYSSELNVNALLLGDSALYLCASSFRGTQYFGPGTRLTVL.

V is TRBV3-1 (or the pseudogene TRBV3-2) and J is TRBJ1-2, with 7 positions matching TRBD1. CDR3 length: 14 amino acids. The V gene's germline CDR1 is LGHDT and CDR2 YNNKEL (reference sequence). With 1 base clipped from V and 4 bases from J, the junction kept 3 bases outside the gene matches. CDR3 residues: CASSQVRDSYGYTF. Here the CDR3 DNA reads TGTGCCAGCAGCCAAGTACGGGACAGCTATGGCTACACCTTC.